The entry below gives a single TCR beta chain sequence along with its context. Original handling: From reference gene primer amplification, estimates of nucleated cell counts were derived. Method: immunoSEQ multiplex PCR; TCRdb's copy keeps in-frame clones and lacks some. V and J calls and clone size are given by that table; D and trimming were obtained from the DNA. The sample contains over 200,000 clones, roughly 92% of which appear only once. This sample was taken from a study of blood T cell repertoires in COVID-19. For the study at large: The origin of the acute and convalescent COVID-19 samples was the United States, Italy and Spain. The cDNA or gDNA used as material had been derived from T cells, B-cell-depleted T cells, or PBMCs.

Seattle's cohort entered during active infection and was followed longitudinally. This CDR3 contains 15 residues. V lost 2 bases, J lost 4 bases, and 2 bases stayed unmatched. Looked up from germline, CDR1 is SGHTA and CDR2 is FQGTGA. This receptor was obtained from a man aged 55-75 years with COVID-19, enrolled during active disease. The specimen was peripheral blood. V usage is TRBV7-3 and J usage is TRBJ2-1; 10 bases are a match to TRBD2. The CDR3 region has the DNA TGTGCCAGCAGCTTACTAGCGGGGGAATACAATGAGCAGTTCTTC. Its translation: CASSLLAGEYNEQFF.